This T cell receptor (beta chain) was retrieved from a study of blood T cell repertoires in COVID-19. As for the study in general: The origin of the acute and convalescent COVID-19 samples was the United States, Italy and Spain. Sample material is recorded as cDNA or gDNA derived from T cells, B-cell-depleted T cells, or PBMCs.

Looked up from germline, CDR1 is SGHRS and CDR2 is YFSETQ. Unmatched junction bases numbered 14, after V lost 6 bases and J lost 5 bases. This CDR3 contains 16 residues. Authors' analysis steps: The authors estimated nucleated cell counts from reference gene primer amplification. The method was immunoSEQ multiplex PCR; TCRdb's version includes in-frame clones alone and lacks a portion of them. The V and J calls and clone size were taken over from that table, and D and trimming were inferred from the DNA. The sample has under 450,000 clones; over 65% are singletons. Sequences were obtained from peripheral blood. The rearrangement uses TRBV5-1 and TRBJ2-1; 7 bases line up with TRBD2. This clonotype was sampled from a human donor with acute or convalescent COVID-19. The donor label of this sample is uncertain. The CDR3 region is CASILTGTAGDNEQFF. In DNA, the CDR3 is TGCGCCAGCATTCTAACCGGGACGGCGGGGGACAATGAGCAGTTCTTC.